The table lists the clone carrying this TCR beta chain with a few counts. What it recognizes is unknown. With 5 bases removed from V and 4 bases from J, the gap between germline ends came to 6 bases. Germline V gene data show CDR1 as SEHNR and CDR2 as FQNEAQ (reference sequence). This CDR3 is 12 amino acids long. This record belongs to a study of vaccination effects on CD4 cells after COVID-19. Study-level background: Each participant was administered two doses of either the BNT162b2 or the mRNA-1273 vaccine. Notes on the study in general: Only a few convalescent patients and no early post-infection timepoints featured in the study.

The repertoire was sequenced with immunoSEQ multiplex PCR; TCRdb's copy has only in-frame clones and lacks some. There are 65,000 to 90,000 clones in the sample; 65% to 80% occur only once, and roughly 2.9% lies in the top ten. CD4+ T cells specific for antigen were expanded with viral peptide pools by the ViraFEST assay before sequencing. Culture proceeded for nine to ten days, and CD4+ T cells were then isolated. Prior SARS-CoV-2 infection was absent in the vaccine recipients, as shown by negative nucleocapsid antibodies. The chain couples TRBV7-9 to TRBJ1-5; no firm D call. Sequences were derived from CD4+ T cells from PBMCs cultured with HCoV-NL63 spike peptides, sampled before COVID-19 vaccination. The receptor was isolated from a human donor who received a COVID-19 vaccine. CDR3 DNA: TGTGCCAGCAGCCGAGGAAATCAGCCCCAGCATTTT. Protein product: CASSRGNQPQHF. The whole variable domain, remainder taken from reference TRBV7-9 and TRBJ1-5, is DTGVSQNPRHKITKRGQNVTFRCDPISEHNRLYWYRQTLGQGPEFLTYFQNEAQLEKSRLLSDRFSAERPKGSFSTLEIQRTEQGDSAMYLCASSRGNQPQHFGDGTRLSIL.